A selection of T cell receptor beta chains follows, all from one sample in a study of regulatory T cells in long-lasting Graves disease. TCRdb itself ran the multiplex PCR reads through MiXCR, one entry per CDR3 protein. The table shows under 800,000 distinct CDR3 sequences, with approximately 15% occurring only once. This sample was also put to use in a study of T cells in Graves' hyperthyroidism and ophthalmopathy.

The sample here was peripheral blood mononuclear cells (PBMCs), taken at new diagnosis, from a patient treated with antithyroid drugs. These TCRs come from a woman in her 30s with Graves disease. Both conserved end residues are part of each CDR3. A D gene is named only where the DNA matches it firmly. Clone size is shown for a subset of rows, as once, few, many or a class of expanded clone.

d_call | j_call | clone_size | v_call | cdr3_aa | cdr3_nt
TRBD1 | TRBJ2-1 | many | TRBV5-1 | CASSPGGTANNEQFF | TGCGCCAGCAGCCCGGGTGGGACAGCTAACAATGAGCAGTTCTTC
. | TRBJ2-4 | . | TRBV12-3/TRBV12-4 | CASRPAGVNIQYF | TGTGCCAGCAGACCCGCAGGGGTAAACATTCAGTACTTC
TRBD1 | TRBJ1-1 | few | TRBV7-9 | CASSFRTGVRTEAFF | TGTGCCAGCAGCTTCCGGACAGGGGTGCGCACTGAAGCTTTCTTT
TRBD2 | TRBJ2-7 | many | TRBV6-1 | CASAPGGGEGYEQYF | TGTGCCAGCGCCCCTGGGGGGGGTGAGGGCTACGAGCAGTACTTC
. | TRBJ2-7 | many | TRBV28 | CASSFHLSTLTYEQYF | TGTGCCAGCAGTTTTCACTTAAGTACCCTCACCTACGAGCAGTACTTC
. | TRBJ1-2 | . | TRBV20-1 | CSASQAQGSYGYTF | TGCAGTGCTAGTCAGGCCCAGGGGAGCTATGGCTACACCTTC
TRBD1 | TRBJ2-7 | many | TRBV6-1 | CASRRRDRDSFSVYEQYF | TGTGCCAGCAGACGCCGGGACAGGGATTCTTTCTCGGTCTACGAGCAGTACTTC
. | TRBJ1-2 | many | TRBV6-2/TRBV6-3 | CASSYSRQGYYGYTF | TGTGCCAGCAGTTACTCGAGGCAGGGCTACTATGGCTACACCTTC
TRBD2 | TRBJ2-5 | many | TRBV2 | CASSEGLAGGETQYF | TGTGCCAGCAGTGAAGGCCTAGCGGGAGGGGAGACCCAGTACTTC
. | TRBJ2-7 | few | TRBV28 | CATGNYEQYF | TGTGCCACCGGTAACTACGAGCAGTACTTC
TRBD1 | TRBJ1-5 | many | TRBV27 | CASSHSTGDQPQHF | TGTGCCAGCAGTCACTCGACAGGGGATCAGCCCCAGCATTTT
. | TRBJ2-6 | . | TRBV5-4 | CASSLDGKAGANVLTF | TGTGCCAGCAGCTTGGACGGTAAAGCTGGGGCCAACGTCCTGACTTTC
TRBD1 | TRBJ1-2 | few | TRBV20-1 | CSARGASGYTF | TGCAGTGCCAGGGGGGCCTCTGGCTACACCTTC
. | TRBJ2-3 | . | TRBV6-1 | CASFFEGGADTQYF | TGTGCCAGCTTCTTTGAGGGAGGAGCAGATACGCAGTATTTT
TRBD1 | TRBJ1-4 | many | TRBV2 | CASSAQGAANEKLFF | TGTGCCAGCAGCGCCCAGGGGGCAGCTAATGAAAAACTGTTTTTT
TRBD1 | TRBJ2-4 | few | TRBV12-3/TRBV12-4 | CASSWWDREGHQYF | TGTGCCAGCAGTTGGTGGGACAGGGAGGGTCATCAGTACTTC